The rows below give T cell receptor beta chains drawn from one sample of a study of blood T cells in healthy people across ages. TCRdb reprocessed the 5' RACE reads with MiXCR, giving one entry per CDR3 protein. In the table there are roughly 1,500,000 distinct CDR3 sequences, about 35% of which are singletons. The sequencing input was blood. These receptors all come from a woman aged 25 to 45 in good health. The CDR3 runs from the conserved cysteine through the conserved F or W. Each record gives: CDR3 protein, CDR3 DNA, clone size, V gene, D gene, J gene. A D gene is named only where the DNA matches it firmly. Clone size is stated in some rows and not others, as once, few, many or a class when expanded.

cdr3_aa: CASSSRTGREGADTQYF; cdr3_nt: TGTGCCAGCAGCAGCCGGACAGGCCGAGAAGGGGCAGATACGCAGTATTTT; clone_size: NA; v_call: TRBV7-8; d_call: TRBD1; j_call: TRBJ2-3
cdr3_aa: CASSSGQGAAYEQYF; cdr3_nt: TGCGCCAGCAGCTCCGGACAGGGGGCCGCCTACGAGCAGTACTTC; clone_size: few; v_call: TRBV5-1; d_call: TRBD1; j_call: TRBJ2-7
cdr3_aa: CASSRSTEEEAFF; cdr3_nt: TGTGCCAGCAGCCGTTCGACCGAAGAGGAAGCTTTCTTT; clone_size: NA; v_call: TRBV7-3; d_call: NA; j_call: TRBJ1-1
cdr3_aa: CASSARDSPHNEQFF; cdr3_nt: TGTGCCAGCAGCGCCCGGGACAGCCCCCACAATGAGCAGTTCTTC; clone_size: few; v_call: TRBV9; d_call: TRBD1; j_call: TRBJ2-1
cdr3_aa: CASSIQGSYEQYF; cdr3_nt: TGCGCCAGCAGCATTCAGGGCTCCTACGAGCAGTACTTC; clone_size: NA; v_call: TRBV5-1; d_call: NA; j_call: TRBJ2-7
cdr3_aa: CASSQETGANQPQHF; cdr3_nt: TGTGCCAGCAGCCAGGAGACAGGGGCAAATCAGCCCCAGCATTTT; clone_size: many; v_call: TRBV4-2; d_call: TRBD1; j_call: TRBJ1-5
cdr3_aa: CSARDPKRGIDTEAFF; cdr3_nt: TGCAGTGCTAGAGACCCCAAACGGGGTATTGACACTGAAGCTTTCTTT; clone_size: NA; v_call: TRBV20-1; d_call: NA; j_call: TRBJ1-1
cdr3_aa: CASSLWQGAGEKLFF; cdr3_nt: TGTGCCAGCAGTTTATGGCAGGGGGCGGGTGAAAAACTGTTTTTT; clone_size: few; v_call: TRBV27; d_call: TRBD1; j_call: TRBJ1-4
cdr3_aa: CASSITSGSFVYEQYF; cdr3_nt: TGTGCCAGCAGCATCACTAGCGGGAGTTTTGTCTACGAGCAGTACTTC; clone_size: NA; v_call: TRBV11-1; d_call: TRBD2; j_call: TRBJ2-7
cdr3_aa: CASSGAGRETQYF; cdr3_nt: TGTGCCAGTTCGGGGGCGGGTAGGGAGACCCAGTACTTC; clone_size: few; v_call: TRBV6-6; d_call: NA; j_call: TRBJ2-5
cdr3_aa: CASRGGASAYNEQFF; cdr3_nt: TGTGCCAGCAGGGGGGGGGCTAGCGCTTACAATGAGCAGTTCTTC; clone_size: NA; v_call: TRBV2; d_call: NA; j_call: TRBJ2-1
cdr3_aa: CASSRIHEDGYTF; cdr3_nt: TGTGCCAGCAGCCGGATACACGAGGATGGCTACACCTTC; clone_size: many; v_call: TRBV3-1; d_call: NA; j_call: TRBJ1-2
cdr3_aa: CASRQGLSYNEQFF; cdr3_nt: TGTGCCAGCAGGCAGGGGCTCTCCTACAATGAGCAGTTCTTC; clone_size: few; v_call: TRBV27; d_call: NA; j_call: TRBJ2-1
cdr3_aa: CASRPGRTETQYF; cdr3_nt: TGTGCCAGCAGACCCGGGAGAACAGAGACCCAGTACTTC; clone_size: NA; v_call: TRBV3-1; d_call: NA; j_call: TRBJ2-5
cdr3_aa: CASARGTGGFGTDTQYF; cdr3_nt: TGCGCCAGCGCGAGGGGGACAGGGGGATTCGGCACAGATACGCAGTATTTT; clone_size: few; v_call: TRBV10-1; d_call: TRBD1; j_call: TRBJ2-3
cdr3_aa: CSARPRQASGRTSTDTRYF; cdr3_nt: TGCAGTGCTAGACCAAGGCAGGCTAGCGGGAGGACTAGCACAGATACGCGGTATTTT; clone_size: NA; v_call: TRBV20-1; d_call: TRBD2; j_call: TRBJ2-3
cdr3_aa: CSAQDSQETQYF; cdr3_nt: TGCAGTGCTCAGGACAGCCAAGAGACCCAGTACTTC; clone_size: many; v_call: TRBV20-1; d_call: NA; j_call: TRBJ2-5
cdr3_aa: CTSARTPGGSYEQYF; cdr3_nt: TGTACCAGCGCCAGAACCCCTGGGGGGTCGTACGAGCAGTACTTC; clone_size: NA; v_call: TRBV7-2; d_call: NA; j_call: TRBJ2-7
cdr3_aa: CATSVRGDTDTQYF; cdr3_nt: TGTGCCACCAGCGTACGGGGGGACACAGATACGCAGTATTTT; clone_size: NA; v_call: TRBV15; d_call: TRBD2; j_call: TRBJ2-3
cdr3_aa: CASRSDGYNEQYF; cdr3_nt: TGTGCCAGCCGATCGGACGGCTACAATGAGCAGTACTTC; clone_size: NA; v_call: TRBV28; d_call: NA; j_call: TRBJ2-7
cdr3_aa: CASIGGRKDEQYF; cdr3_nt: TGTGCCAGCATCGGGGGCAGGAAAGACGAGCAGTACTTC; clone_size: few; v_call: TRBV7-9; d_call: NA; j_call: TRBJ2-7
cdr3_aa: CATGLATHRELFF; cdr3_nt: TGTGCCACCGGACTAGCGACCCACCGGGAGCTGTTTTTT; clone_size: NA; v_call: TRBV12-3/TRBV12-4; d_call: TRBD2; j_call: TRBJ2-2
cdr3_aa: CASSLVSGGANNEQFF; cdr3_nt: TGTGCCAGCAGCTTAGTTAGCGGGGGGGCCAACAATGAGCAGTTCTTC; clone_size: NA; v_call: TRBV7-8; d_call: TRBD2; j_call: TRBJ2-1
cdr3_aa: CASSQRIGTGETGELFF; cdr3_nt: TGTGCCAGCAGCCAGAGAATCGGGACAGGGGAAACCGGGGAGCTGTTTTTT; clone_size: NA; v_call: TRBV11-2; d_call: TRBD1; j_call: TRBJ2-2
cdr3_aa: CSAWTRSNYGYTF; cdr3_nt: TGCAGTGCTTGGACTCGTTCTAACTATGGCTACACCTTC; clone_size: few; v_call: TRBV20-1; d_call: NA; j_call: TRBJ1-2
cdr3_aa: CAISESTMGTEAFF; cdr3_nt: TGTGCCATCAGTGAGTCGACGATGGGAACTGAAGCTTTCTTT; clone_size: NA; v_call: TRBV10-3; d_call: NA; j_call: TRBJ1-1
cdr3_aa: CAWSLGGGGYTF; cdr3_nt: TGTGCCTGGAGTTTGGGGGGAGGAGGCTACACCTTC; clone_size: few; v_call: TRBV30; d_call: NA; j_call: TRBJ1-2
cdr3_aa: CASSHSDRETQYF; cdr3_nt: TGTGCCAGCAGCCACAGTGATAGGGAGACCCAGTACTTC; clone_size: few; v_call: TRBV7-7; d_call: NA; j_call: TRBJ2-5